A selection of T cell receptor beta chains follows, all from one sample in a study of blood T cells in healthy people across ages. TCRdb recomputed calls from the 5' RACE reads with MiXCR, one row per CDR3 protein. The repertoire holds 1.2 million to 1.5 million distinct CDR3 sequences, 42% seen once, with less than 8% in the top ten. Sequencing used blood. These TCRs come from a woman under 30 in good health. Both conserved end residues are part of each CDR3. The D gene is left open where the match is weak. Some rows mark clone size as missing; the rest say once, few, many or name a class of expanded clone.

v_call: TRBV30
clone_size: -
j_call: TRBJ1-5
d_call: -
cdr3_nt: TGTGCCTGGAGCCTCAGGGCTAATCAGCCCCAGCATTTT
cdr3_aa: CAWSLRANQPQHF

v_call: TRBV20-1
clone_size: -
j_call: TRBJ2-2
d_call: TRBD2
cdr3_nt: TGCAGTGCTAGTTCTGCTAGCGGGCTGTTCGTGGCGCCGGAGGGGGAGCTGTTTTTT
cdr3_aa: CSASSASGLFVAPEGELFF

v_call: TRBV21-1
clone_size: few
j_call: TRBJ1-5
d_call: -
cdr3_nt: TGTGCCCCGGGGGGCAGGGCAGATCAGCCCCAGCATTTT
cdr3_aa: CAPGGRADQPQHF

v_call: TRBV7-9
clone_size: -
j_call: TRBJ2-1
d_call: TRBD2
cdr3_nt: TGTGCCAGCAGCCCCAGAGGACTAGGCCTCCATGAGCAGTTCTTC
cdr3_aa: CASSPRGLGLHEQFF

v_call: TRBV7-9
clone_size: few
j_call: TRBJ1-5
d_call: TRBD1
cdr3_nt: TGTGCCAGCAGCCTTGGGACAGGGGGAAGCTATCAGCCCCAGCATTTT
cdr3_aa: CASSLGTGGSYQPQHF

v_call: TRBV10-2
clone_size: -
j_call: TRBJ2-5
d_call: -
cdr3_nt: TGCGCCAGCAGTGGATCGGGACGAAAAGAGACCCAGTACTTC
cdr3_aa: CASSGSGRKETQYF

v_call: TRBV15
clone_size: few
j_call: TRBJ2-5
d_call: -
cdr3_nt: TGTGCCACCAGCGGTCAGGGTAAAGAGACCCAGTACTTC
cdr3_aa: CATSGQGKETQYF

v_call: TRBV20-1
clone_size: -
j_call: TRBJ1-4
d_call: TRBD1
cdr3_nt: TGCAGTGCAACACAGGGGGAGAATGAAAAACTGTTTTTT
cdr3_aa: CSATQGENEKLFF

v_call: TRBV11-2
clone_size: -
j_call: TRBJ2-7
d_call: -
cdr3_nt: TGTGCCAGCAGCTTAGGGCCGTGGAAGTACTTC
cdr3_aa: CASSLGPWKYF

v_call: TRBV7-8
clone_size: -
j_call: TRBJ2-5
d_call: -
cdr3_nt: TGTGCCAGCAGCCCGGGTACAGACAAACAGTACTTC
cdr3_aa: CASSPGTDKQYF

v_call: TRBV7-2
clone_size: many
j_call: TRBJ2-5
d_call: -
cdr3_nt: TGTGCCAGCAGCTTAGCCTTAGAGACCCAGTACTTC
cdr3_aa: CASSLALETQYF

v_call: TRBV29-1
clone_size: -
j_call: TRBJ2-2
d_call: -
cdr3_nt: TGCAGCGTTGCTGGCTCCGGGACCGGGGAGCTGTTTTTT
cdr3_aa: CSVAGSGTGELFF

v_call: TRBV30
clone_size: once
j_call: TRBJ2-1
d_call: -
cdr3_nt: TGTGCCTGGAGTCTAGGGCTAGGTATCGCTGAGCAGTTCTTC
cdr3_aa: CAWSLGLGIAEQFF

v_call: TRBV4-1
clone_size: -
j_call: TRBJ2-7
d_call: TRBD2
cdr3_nt: TGCGCCAGCAGACTAGCGCTGTACAATGAGCAGTACTTC
cdr3_aa: CASRLALYNEQYF

v_call: TRBV28
clone_size: -
j_call: TRBJ2-4
d_call: TRBD1
cdr3_nt: TGTGCCAGCAAGGGACAGGGGTTTCGGGACATTCAGTACTTC
cdr3_aa: CASKGQGFRDIQYF

v_call: TRBV25-1
clone_size: -
j_call: TRBJ1-2
d_call: TRBD1
cdr3_nt: TGTGCCAGCAGTGAATCGGGAGGGGGCACACGGATATGTGGCTACACCTTC
cdr3_aa: CASSESGGGTRICGYTF

v_call: TRBV20-1
clone_size: few
j_call: TRBJ2-5
d_call: -
cdr3_nt: TGCAGTGCTAGAGATGTGGATTGGGGGGAGACCCAGTACTTC
cdr3_aa: CSARDVDWGETQYF

v_call: TRBV7-9
clone_size: -
j_call: TRBJ2-5
d_call: -
cdr3_nt: TGTGCCAGCAGCTTAAAATTAGGGGGACAAGAGACCCAGTACTTC
cdr3_aa: CASSLKLGGQETQYF

v_call: TRBV12-3/TRBV12-4
clone_size: -
j_call: TRBJ2-1
d_call: TRBD1
cdr3_nt: TGTGCCAGCAGCCACGGACAGGGGGAAGTCTATTCTTCGGAGCAGTTCTTC
cdr3_aa: CASSHGQGEVYSSEQFF

v_call: TRBV28
clone_size: few
j_call: TRBJ1-1
d_call: TRBD1
cdr3_nt: TGTGCCAGCAGCCTGGTAACAGGGGGCTATACTGAAGCTTTCTTT
cdr3_aa: CASSLVTGGYTEAFF

v_call: TRBV14
clone_size: few
j_call: TRBJ2-7
d_call: TRBD1
cdr3_nt: TGTGCCAGCAGCCAAGATGGAAGGGACAGGGGGCCGTACGAGCAGTACTTC
cdr3_aa: CASSQDGRDRGPYEQYF

v_call: TRBV10-3
clone_size: few
j_call: TRBJ1-6
d_call: -
cdr3_nt: TGTGCCATCAGTGATGGGACCAGCCCCAATTCACCCCTCCACTTT
cdr3_aa: CAISDGTSPNSPLHF

v_call: TRBV29-1
clone_size: -
j_call: TRBJ2-7
d_call: TRBD1
cdr3_nt: TGCAGCGTTAAAGGGGGACAGGCCTTGGATGAGCAGTACTTC
cdr3_aa: CSVKGGQALDEQYF

v_call: TRBV21-1
clone_size: -
j_call: TRBJ1-1
d_call: -
cdr3_nt: TGTGCCAGCAGCAAAGAAATTCACGGACGGAGGAACACTGAAGCTTTCTTT
cdr3_aa: CASSKEIHGRRNTEAFF

v_call: TRBV15
clone_size: few
j_call: TRBJ2-3
d_call: -
cdr3_nt: TGTGCCACCAGCAGAAGACCCGAATACACAGATACGCAGTATTTT
cdr3_aa: CATSRRPEYTDTQYF

v_call: TRBV29-1
clone_size: few
j_call: TRBJ2-5
d_call: -
cdr3_nt: TGCAGCCACCATGGGGCAGGGATCCACAATGAGCAGTACTTC
cdr3_aa: CSHHGAGIHNEQYF

v_call: TRBV11-1
clone_size: few
j_call: TRBJ2-3
d_call: TRBD2
cdr3_nt: TGTGCCAGCAGCTTAGGAGGCCCGAGCGGGGGGGCCCCAGATACGCAGTATTTT
cdr3_aa: CASSLGGPSGGAPDTQYF

v_call: TRBV7-9
clone_size: few
j_call: TRBJ2-4
d_call: TRBD2
cdr3_nt: TGTGCCAGCAGCTTAGACGGGACTACGCCCATTCAGTACTTC
cdr3_aa: CASSLDGTTPIQYF

v_call: TRBV7-2
clone_size: -
j_call: TRBJ2-7
d_call: TRBD1
cdr3_nt: TGTGCCAGCAGCCTTTCAGGGGGTATTTATAGCTCCTACAATGAGCAGTACTTC
cdr3_aa: CASSLSGGIYSSYNEQYF

v_call: TRBV10-3
clone_size: few
j_call: TRBJ2-7
d_call: -
cdr3_nt: TGTGCCATTGAGCTCTTTGGGGAGCAGTACTTC
cdr3_aa: CAIELFGEQYF

v_call: TRBV15
clone_size: -
j_call: TRBJ2-7
d_call: TRBD2
cdr3_nt: TGTGCCACCAGCAGAGATCGGGCTAGCGGCAATGAGCAGTACTTC
cdr3_aa: CATSRDRASGNEQYF

v_call: TRBV4-1
clone_size: many
j_call: TRBJ2-5
d_call: -
cdr3_nt: TGCGCCAGCAGTGACGGACTGGAAGAGACCCAGTACTTC
cdr3_aa: CASSDGLEETQYF

v_call: TRBV7-8
clone_size: -
j_call: TRBJ1-1
d_call: -
cdr3_nt: TGTGCCAGCAGCCTGGGGATCCAAGGGGACACTGAAGCTTTCTTT
cdr3_aa: CASSLGIQGDTEAFF

v_call: TRBV12-3/TRBV12-4
clone_size: -
j_call: TRBJ2-7
d_call: -
cdr3_nt: TGTGCCAGCAGTTTTAGGCTAGCCCCCTACGAGCAGTACTTC
cdr3_aa: CASSFRLAPYEQYF

v_call: TRBV20-1
clone_size: few
j_call: TRBJ1-2
d_call: TRBD1
cdr3_nt: TGCAGTGCTCCCAACGGACAGGGAAACTATGGCTACACCTTC
cdr3_aa: CSAPNGQGNYGYTF

v_call: TRBV20-1
clone_size: few
j_call: TRBJ2-7
d_call: TRBD2
cdr3_nt: TGCAGTACGGTTAGGGCTAGCGGGACTAGGGAGTACGAGCAGTACTTC
cdr3_aa: CSTVRASGTREYEQYF

v_call: TRBV4-2
clone_size: few
j_call: TRBJ2-7
d_call: TRBD2
cdr3_nt: TGTGCCAGCAGCCAGTCCTCCGGCGGGGGTAAGATCTACGAGCAGTACTTC
cdr3_aa: CASSQSSGGGKIYEQYF

v_call: TRBV15
clone_size: -
j_call: TRBJ2-5
d_call: -
cdr3_nt: TGTGCCACCAGTATGGGACGGGCCTACGGGCAGTACTTC
cdr3_aa: CATSMGRAYGQYF